One and the same sample provided the 21 T cell receptor beta chains below, sequenced in a study of shared clonotypes between healthy human individuals. Selected positively for CCR7 and CD45RO-negative, naive CD8 cells excluded terminally differentiated effector memory CD45RA+ cells. Data came from immunoSEQ multiplex PCR; TCRdb stores just in-frame clones and leaves some out. The sample carries 800,000 or so clones, about 96% recorded once. The material sequenced was naive CD8+ T cells sorted from blood. These receptors came from a man aged 30 to 45 in good health.

Here the CDR3 DNA reads TGTGCCAGCAGTTTGGCGGGGGTTAACACTGAAGCTTTCTTT. Residues: CASSLAGVNTEAFF. The rearrangement uses TRBV27 and TRBJ1-1; possible D gene TRBD1, 5 bases. CDR3 length: 14 amino acids. The V gene's germline CDR1 is MNHEY and CDR2 SMNVEV (reference sequence). Trimming shortened V by 3 bases and J by 2 bases, and 10 bases separated the two germline ends.

The J gene is TRBJ2-7, the V gene TRBV6-1; D might be TRBD2 (5 bases). The V and J ends lost 3 bases and 3 bases respectively, with 18 bases between them. This CDR3 is built from 16 residues. Per germline, CDR1 MNHNS and CDR2 SASEGT. The CDR3 nucleotides read TGTGCCAGCAGTGAGAATATGGCTAGCTGGTACTACGAGCAGTACTTC. This encodes CASSENMASWYYEQYF.

The rearrangement uses TRBV5-1 and TRBJ2-3; D tentatively fits TRBD1 or TRBD2 (5 bases each). CDR3 length equals 16 residues. Germline V lookup: CDR1 SGHRS, CDR2 YFSETQ. The ends were cut back, 3 bases at V and 0 bases at J, with 14 bases in the middle. As DNA, the CDR3 is TGCGCCAGCAGCTCTAGAGGGGTACCTAGCACAGATACGCAGTATTTT. Residues: CASSSRGVPSTDTQYF.

The chain employs TRBV19 and TRBJ2-3, with TRBD1 identical over 8 bases. The CDR3 runs 15 residues. Per germline, CDR1 LNHDA and CDR2 SQIVND (reference sequence). The junction had 5 bases not matched to a gene; V was cut back by 3 bases and J by 3 bases. DNA for the CDR3: TGTGCCAGTAGTATCGGACAGGGCTGGACAGATACGCAGTATTTT. Translation: CASSIGQGWTDTQYF.

The chain joins TRBV2 to TRBJ2-5; D call uncertain. The germline V gene has CDR1 SNHLY and CDR2 FYNNEI. The CDR3 extends over 10 amino acids. With 10 bases removed from V and 4 bases from J, the gap between germline ends came to 7 bases. This chain's CDR3 is CATSIETQYF. The CDR3 DNA reads TGTGCCACTTCTATAGAGACCCAGTACTTC.

This chain connects TRBV9 to TRBJ2-1; 9 nucleotides line up with TRBD2. With V trimmed by 4 bases and J by 6 bases, 8 bases remained unmatched. Germline values: CDR1 SGDLS, CDR2 YYNGEE. The CDR3 consists of 15 residues. The CDR3 DNA reads as TGTGCCAGCAGCCCTCTAGCGGGACAATTCAATGAGCAGTTCTTC. As protein: CASSPLAGQFNEQFF.

CDR3 sequence (DNA): TGTGCCAGCAGCAAAGACTCAGGGTTAATTTCCCTGTGCTACGAGCAGTACTTC. Translation gives CASSKDSGLISLCYEQYF. This chain links TRBV21-1 with TRBJ2-7; the table names TRBD1, a call not compared with the DNA. TRBV21-1 is listed as a pseudogene. The CDR3 loop spans 18 amino acids.

The chain is built from TRBV2 and TRBJ2-3; TRBD2 is a possible D gene (5 bases). There are 14 residues in the CDR3. V was pared by 3 bases and J by 2 bases, with 9 bases between. CDR1 is SNHLY, CDR2 FYNNEI, per germline. The CDR3 is CASSEYRDTDTQYF. The CDR3 coding sequence is TGTGCCAGCAGTGAGTACCGGGACACAGATACGCAGTATTTT.

The chain recombines TRBV5-6 with TRBJ1-1; the D gene is possibly TRBD1 (5 bases). CDR3 length: 14 amino acids. The germline gives CDR1 SGHDT, CDR2 YYEEEE. Deletions cut 2 bases from V and 1 base from J, with 9 bases between. CDR3 in amino acids: CASSFSGTNTEAFF. The CDR3 coding sequence is TGTGCCAGCAGCTTTTCCGGGACGAACACTGAAGCTTTCTTT.

The V call is TRBV5-1, the J call TRBJ2-7; D not certain. The germline CDR1 and CDR2 sequences are SGHRS and YFSETQ. The CDR3 is 12 residues long. Between the trimmed V and J ends, which lost 4 bases and 6 bases, there was a span of 11 bases. This CDR3 reads CASSLTRVEQYF. The CDR3 coding sequence is TGCGCCAGCAGCCTAACAAGGGTCGAGCAGTACTTC. The entire variable domain, with the rest obtained from reference TRBV5-1 and TRBJ2-7, is as follows: KAGVTQTPRYLIKTRGQQVTLSCSPISGHRSVSWYQQTPGQGLQFLFEYFSETQRNKGNFPGRFSGRQFSNSRSEMNVSTLELGDSALYLCASSLTRVEQYFGPGTRLTVT.

This clone has only one observation. The chain carries TRBV11-3 and TRBJ2-1; possibly TRBD2 for D (6 bases). The CDR3 loop spans 18 amino acids. Trimming cost V 5 bases and J 0 bases, with 20 bases left between them. Germline-derived CDR1 and CDR2 are SGHNT and YENEEA. In DNA form, the CDR3 reads TGTGCCAGCAGCCCTAGGCCCGCCGGGGGACCCTCCTACAATGAGCAGTTCTTC. It codes for CASSPRPAGGPSYNEQFF.

For the CDR3, the DNA is TGTGCCAGCAGTTACTCGAAGCACGAGCAGTACTTC. Protein: CASSYSKHEQYF. V is TRBV6-5 and J is TRBJ2-7, with unresolved D. The CDR3 contains 12 residues. V gave up 0 bases and J gave up 5 bases, with 5 bases separating them. Germline CDR1 is MNHEY and CDR2 is SVGAGI.

The chain recombines TRBV10-3 with TRBJ2-1, with D perhaps matching TRBD1 (6 bases). CDR1 is ENHRY and CDR2 is SYGVKD in the germline V gene. Trimming took 0 bases from V and 4 from J, leaving 13 bases between them. The CDR3 loop spans 16 amino acids. This chain's CDR3 is CAISESRRGIYNEQFF. The CDR3 DNA reads as TGTGCCATCAGTGAGTCTCGCAGGGGAATATACAATGAGCAGTTCTTC.

The V gene is TRBV4-1, the J gene TRBJ2-7, with 12 nucleotides matching TRBD1. V gave up 7 bases and J gave up 2 bases; unmatched junction bases: 3. Germline CDR1 reads MGHRA; CDR2 reads YSYEKL. The CDR3 has 14 amino acids. CDR3 region: CASTRDRGPYEQYF. In DNA form, the CDR3 reads TGCGCCAGCACCCGGGACAGGGGGCCCTACGAGCAGTACTTC.

This clone was seen only a few times. V gene TRBV30 combines with J gene TRBJ1-2, with a weak D call TRBD1 (6 bases). CDR1 GTSNPN and CDR2 SVGIG come from the germline V gene (reference sequence). The CDR3 totals 13 residues. V gave up 6 bases and J gave up 5 bases, with 16 bases separating them. Here the CDR3 DNA reads TGTGCCTGCCTCGGGGGCGTTATTTATGGCTACACCTTC. It encodes CACLGGVIYGYTF.

The chain is built from TRBV7-9 and TRBJ2-3, with D possibly TRBD1 on 5 matching bases. Germline CDR1 reads SEHNR; CDR2 reads FQNEAQ (reference sequence). V lost 1 base, J lost 0 bases, and 14 bases lay in between. The CDR3 totals 17 residues. CDR3 sequence reads: CASSLVGQGRSTDTQYF. In DNA, the CDR3 is TGTGCCAGCAGCTTAGTAGGGCAGGGTCGGAGCACAGATACGCAGTATTTT. Complete variable domain (other parts from reference TRBV7-9 and TRBJ2-3): DTGVSQNPRHKITKRGQNVTFRCDPISEHNRLYWYRQTLGQGPEFLTYFQNEAQLEKSRLLSDRFSAERPKGSFSTLEIQRTEQGDSAMYLCASSLVGQGRSTDTQYFGPGTRLTVL.

This chain connects TRBV5-4 to TRBJ2-2, with 10 bases lining up with TRBD2. The J segment lost 0 bases and the V segment lost 2 bases, leaving 7 bases of the junction unmatched. The germline V gene encodes CDR1 SGHNT and CDR2 YYREEE (reference sequence). This CDR3 has 18 residues. DNA for the CDR3: TGTGCCAGCAGCTTTCCCCTAGCGGGAGCGGCGAACACCGGGGAGCTGTTTTTT. This gives the protein CASSFPLAGAANTGELFF.

V is TRBV5-6 and J is TRBJ2-7, with TRBD2 matching over 9 bases. The V segment lost 3 bases and the J segment 4 bases; nucleotides outside the gene matches: 14. The length of the CDR3 is 17 residues. Germline V gene data show CDR1 as SGHDT and CDR2 as YYEEEE. CDR3 sequence (DNA): TGTGCCAGCAGCTCCGACGGCGAGGCGGGAGGGCCTTACGAGCAGTACTTC. Protein sequence: CASSSDGEAGGPYEQYF.

The rearrangement joins TRBV29-1 to TRBJ2-1, with D perhaps matching TRBD1 (5 bases). This CDR3 spans 12 amino acids. Trimming stripped 8 bases from V and 8 bases from J, with 16 bases between. Germline V CDR1 and CDR2: SQVTM, ANQGSEA. CDR3 protein: CSMVGANDEQFF. The CDR3, as DNA: TGCAGCATGGTAGGGGCGAATGATGAGCAGTTCTTC.

The chain links TRBV5-6 to TRBJ2-7, with TRBD1 matching 8 bases. The ends lost 1 base at V and 4 bases at J; junction bases unmatched: 4. The CDR3 spans 14 residues. CDR1 is SGHDT, CDR2 YYEEEE, per germline. The CDR3 loop is CASSLTGQGYEQYF. The CDR3 DNA is TGTGCCAGCAGCTTGACCGGACAGGGTTACGAGCAGTACTTC.

The gene calls are TRBV5-4 and TRBJ2-7; 8 nucleotides match TRBD1. Trimming cost V 2 bases and J 0 bases; bases outside gene matches: 4. Per the germline V gene, CDR1 is SGHNT and CDR2 is YYREEE (reference sequence). The CDR3 spans 15 residues. CDR3 DNA sequence: TGTGCCAGCAGCTTCCAGGGGGCCAACTCCTACGAGCAGTACTTC. This codes for CASSFQGANSYEQYF.